Listed below are T cell receptor beta chains from one sample, sequenced in a study of cytomegalovirus exposure and HLA in healthy donors. The assay was immunoSEQ multiplex PCR, and TCRdb's table has in-frame clones only and misses some. The data hold roughly 130,000 clones, with approximately 68% observed a single time. Sequencing was performed on PBMCs. The source of these receptors is a young man in good health and CMV-seropositive. The CDR3 runs from the conserved cysteine through the conserved F or W. Fields, in order: CDR3 DNA, CDR3 protein, J gene, clone size, V gene, D gene. D genes are given only for firm matches. The size field is filled for only some rows; it gives once, few, many or a size class.

cdr3_nt: TGCGCCAGCAGCCAAGACGCGCGGGGGCGAGGGGAAAAACTGTTTTTT; cdr3_aa: CASSQDARGRGEKLFF; j_call: TRBJ1-4; clone_size: -; v_call: TRBV4-3; d_call: -
cdr3_nt: TGTGCCAGCAGCTGGGACAGGGCCAACTTCCAGCAGTACTTC; cdr3_aa: CASSWDRANFQQYF; j_call: TRBJ2-7; clone_size: -; v_call: TRBV7-2; d_call: TRBD1
cdr3_nt: TGTGCCAGCAGTTTAAGGGGGCTCTCTAACACTGAAGCTTTCTTT; cdr3_aa: CASSLRGLSNTEAFF; j_call: TRBJ1-1; clone_size: once; v_call: TRBV28; d_call: TRBD1
cdr3_nt: TGTGCCAGCAGCTTCAGCATAGCGGGAGAGCAGTACTTC; cdr3_aa: CASSFSIAGEQYF; j_call: TRBJ2-5; clone_size: -; v_call: TRBV5-4; d_call: TRBD2
cdr3_nt: TGTGCCAGCGGGACAGGGGTCGGAAACACCATATATTTT; cdr3_aa: CASGTGVGNTIYF; j_call: TRBJ1-3; clone_size: -; v_call: TRBV18; d_call: TRBD1
cdr3_nt: TGTGCCACCGCACTAGCGGGAGGGCCCACAGATACGCAGTATTTT; cdr3_aa: CATALAGGPTDTQYF; j_call: TRBJ2-3; clone_size: -; v_call: TRBV2; d_call: TRBD2
cdr3_nt: TGTGCCACCAGCAGAGATCAAGGGGGCTACAATGAGCAGTTCTTC; cdr3_aa: CATSRDQGGYNEQFF; j_call: TRBJ2-1; clone_size: few; v_call: TRBV15; d_call: -
cdr3_nt: TGTGCCAGCAGCCAACCGGGACACCCACCCCGGGATAATTCACCCCTCCACTTT; cdr3_aa: CASSQPGHPPRDNSPLHF; j_call: TRBJ1-6; clone_size: -; v_call: TRBV25-1; d_call: -
cdr3_nt: TGTGCCAGCAGCCCAGGACCGGGACAGGCGGACAATGAGCAGTTCTTC; cdr3_aa: CASSPGPGQADNEQFF; j_call: TRBJ2-1; clone_size: -; v_call: TRBV7-3; d_call: TRBD1
cdr3_nt: TGTGCCTGGGACAGGGGGCCCAATCTGTACGAGCAGTACTTC; cdr3_aa: CAWDRGPNLYEQYF; j_call: TRBJ2-7; clone_size: -; v_call: TRBV30; d_call: TRBD1
cdr3_nt: TGTGCCAGCAGCCGGACTAGGTCTCTGACAGATACGCAGTATTTT; cdr3_aa: CASSRTRSLTDTQYF; j_call: TRBJ2-3; clone_size: few; v_call: TRBV7-3; d_call: TRBD2
cdr3_nt: TGTGCCATCAGTGGGGGACAGTCGAACACCGGGGAGCTGTTTTTT; cdr3_aa: CAISGGQSNTGELFF; j_call: TRBJ2-2; clone_size: -; v_call: TRBV10-3; d_call: TRBD1
cdr3_nt: TGTGCCAGCAGCTCATTTGTCGGGACATCGAATGAAGCTTTCTTT; cdr3_aa: CASSSFVGTSNEAFF; j_call: TRBJ1-1; clone_size: -; v_call: TRBV7-8; d_call: -
cdr3_nt: TGTGCCAGCAGTGAAGATGCGGGAGGGCGGAGTGAGCAGTTCTTC; cdr3_aa: CASSEDAGGRSEQFF; j_call: TRBJ2-1; clone_size: few; v_call: TRBV6-1; d_call: TRBD2
cdr3_nt: TGTGCCAGCCGGGTGTACTACGAGCAGTACTTC; cdr3_aa: CASRVYYEQYF; j_call: TRBJ2-7; clone_size: -; v_call: TRBV2; d_call: -
cdr3_nt: TGTGCCAGCAGCCAGACTTGGCAGAATCAGCCCCAGCATTTT; cdr3_aa: CASSQTWQNQPQHF; j_call: TRBJ1-5; clone_size: -; v_call: TRBV2; d_call: -
cdr3_nt: TGTGCCAGCAGTTTATGGGAGAACTCTGGGGCCAACGTCCTGACTTTC; cdr3_aa: CASSLWENSGANVLTF; j_call: TRBJ2-6; clone_size: -; v_call: TRBV27; d_call: -
cdr3_nt: TGTGCCAGCAGCCCCTTAGCGGGAGGGGGGACAGATACGCAATATTTT; cdr3_aa: CASSPLAGGGTDTQYF; j_call: TRBJ2-3; clone_size: -; v_call: TRBV7-3; d_call: TRBD2
cdr3_nt: TGCGCCAGCAGACCTAGACAGGATCTAGGCTATGGCTACACCTTC; cdr3_aa: CASRPRQDLGYGYTF; j_call: TRBJ1-2; clone_size: -; v_call: TRBV10-1; d_call: -
cdr3_nt: TGTGCCAGCATCCCTCGCCCGGGGGAGACCCAGTACTTC; cdr3_aa: CASIPRPGETQYF; j_call: TRBJ2-5; clone_size: -; v_call: TRBV2; d_call: -
cdr3_nt: TGCAGCGTTGAGGGAGCCAGCACAGATACGCAGTATTTT; cdr3_aa: CSVEGASTDTQYF; j_call: TRBJ2-3; clone_size: -; v_call: TRBV29-1; d_call: -
cdr3_nt: TGTGCCAGCAGCTTAGTGAAACAGTCTCAAAAACTGTTTTTT; cdr3_aa: CASSLVKQSQKLFF; j_call: TRBJ1-4; clone_size: -; v_call: TRBV11-2; d_call: -
cdr3_nt: TGCAGCGTTGGAGGGACTAGCGGGATGGTAGATACGCAGTATTTT; cdr3_aa: CSVGGTSGMVDTQYF; j_call: TRBJ2-3; clone_size: once; v_call: TRBV29-1; d_call: TRBD2
cdr3_nt: TGTGCCAGTAGTATAGCCGGACAGAAAGTAAATGAAAAACTGTTTTTT; cdr3_aa: CASSIAGQKVNEKLFF; j_call: TRBJ1-4; clone_size: -; v_call: TRBV19; d_call: -
cdr3_nt: TGCGCCAGCAGCGAGTCAGGGACACGCTCCTACGAGCAGTACTTC; cdr3_aa: CASSESGTRSYEQYF; j_call: TRBJ2-7; clone_size: few; v_call: TRBV5-1; d_call: -
cdr3_nt: TGTGCCAGCAGCTCCATACGCCGGGTCCTCAACACTGAAGCTTTCTTT; cdr3_aa: CASSSIRRVLNTEAFF; j_call: TRBJ1-1; clone_size: -; v_call: TRBV11-2; d_call: -
cdr3_nt: TGCGCCAGCAGCCCGTTTTCGGGACAGGGTTACGAGACCCAGTACTTC; cdr3_aa: CASSPFSGQGYETQYF; j_call: TRBJ2-5; clone_size: -; v_call: TRBV4-1; d_call: TRBD1